This is a list of T cell receptor beta chains from one sample in a study of T cell responses to AZD1222 COVID-19 vaccine. Data came from immunoSEQ multiplex PCR; TCRdb stores just in-frame clones and leaves some out. The sample includes 57,000 or so clones, 76% of them seen just once. Here the sequenced sample was peripheral blood, taken on day 0 of AZD1222 vaccination. Source of these receptors: an adult in good health. The CDR3 runs from the conserved cysteine through the conserved F or W. A D gene is named only where the DNA matches it firmly. Size tells how often a clone was seen (once, few, many) or the class of an expanded clone, and some rows leave it out.

>NA|16|NA|TRBV5-6|TRBJ2-5
TGTGCCAGCAGCTTGGGTGGCGGGACAAACCGAGAGACCCAGTACTTC
CASSLGGGTNRETQYF
>once|13|NA|TRBV7-3|TRBJ1-1
TGTGCCAGCAGCCCAAGGGGTAACACTGAAGCTTTCTTT
CASSPRGNTEAFF
>NA|15|NA|TRBV19|TRBJ2-7
TGTGCCAGTAGTCCTATGTGGGGGCGTGGCCACGAGCAGTACTTC
CASSPMWGRGHEQYF
>NA|18|TRBD1|TRBV7-2|TRBJ2-2
TGTGCCAGCAGCTTACGCCCGACAGGGGGAGAAAGCACCGGGGAGCTGTTTTTT
CASSLRPTGGESTGELFF
>NA|13|NA|TRBV6-5|TRBJ2-7
TGTGCCAGCAGACCGGGCCATTCCTACGAGCAGTACTTC
CASRPGHSYEQYF
>NA|18|NA|TRBV18|TRBJ1-1
TGTGCCAGCTCACCTTTAAGGCGGCAAAACCTCCGAAACACTGAAGCTTTCTTT
CASSPLRRQNLRNTEAFF
>NA|15|TRBD2|TRBV5-6|TRBJ2-1
TGTGCCAGCAGCTCAACTAGCGGGGGGGCCTATGAGCAGTTCTTC
CASSSTSGGAYEQFF
>NA|14|NA|TRBV7-9|TRBJ1-1
TGTGCCAGCAACACTCTAGGGGGGGACACTGAAGCTTTCTTT
CASNTLGGDTEAFF
>NA|17|NA|TRBV6-6|TRBJ2-3
TGTGCCAGCAGTCTACGAATGGGGTATAGAGTTTTTGATACGCAGTATTTT
CASSLRMGYRVFDTQYF
>NA|15|TRBD1|TRBV7-2|TRBJ2-1
TGTGCCAGCAGCACCGACAGGGGGCCGTACAATGAGCAGTTCTTC
CASSTDRGPYNEQFF
>NA|16|NA|TRBV2|TRBJ2-1
TGTGCCAGCAGTGACCGTAGTAGCGAGGCCTACAATGAGCAGTTCTTC
CASSDRSSEAYNEQFF
>NA|16|TRBD2|TRBV13|TRBJ2-3
TGTGCCAGCAGCCTCCCCGCGGGGGGGCAAGCAGATACGCAGTATTTT
CASSLPAGGQADTQYF
>NA|13|NA|TRBV7-2|TRBJ1-5
TGTGCCAGCAGCTTAACAACTAATCAGCCCCAGCATTTT
CASSLTTNQPQHF